These T cell receptor beta chains were read from a single sample in a study of blood T cell repertoires in COVID-19. Measured with immunoSEQ multiplex PCR; TCRdb has only the in-frame clones, and not every one. The sample yields around 130,000 clones, more than 70% seen once. Sequences were obtained from peripheral blood. These receptor sequences come from a human donor in a cohort sampled during active COVID-19. The CDR3 runs from the conserved cysteine through the conserved F or W. The order of the fields is CDR3 DNA, CDR3 protein, D gene, clone size, J gene, CDR3 length, V gene. The D gene is left open where the match is weak. Where a row states a size, it is once, few, many or the class of an expanded clone; other rows omit it.

DNA: TGTGCCAGCAGGACCCACCAGGGATCTGGGGCCAACGTCCTGACTTTC; CDR3: CASRTHQGSGANVLTF; D: .; size: .; J: TRBJ2-6; length: 16; V: TRBV2
DNA: TGTGCCAGCGCGGAAGGGGTAACCTTAGCTGGCTACACCTTC; CDR3: CASAEGVTLAGYTF; D: .; size: .; J: TRBJ1-2; length: 14; V: TRBV13
DNA: TGCGCCAGCAGCTTGTTTGGACAAAGGAACACTGAAGCTTTCTTT; CDR3: CASSLFGQRNTEAFF; D: .; size: .; J: TRBJ1-1; length: 15; V: TRBV5-1
DNA: TGTGCCAGTAGTGTAACAGGGGGCGGTTCACCCCTCCACTTT; CDR3: CASSVTGGGSPLHF; D: TRBD1; size: .; J: TRBJ1-6; length: 14; V: TRBV19
DNA: TGTGCCACCAGTGATGCCGGGACAGGGGTGCGTCAGCCCCAGCATTTT; CDR3: CATSDAGTGVRQPQHF; D: TRBD1; size: .; J: TRBJ1-5; length: 16; V: TRBV24-1
DNA: TGTGCCAGCAGTCAAAGGGGAAGAAACAATCAGCCCCAGCATTTT; CDR3: CASSQRGRNNQPQHF; D: .; size: .; J: TRBJ1-5; length: 15; V: TRBV6-5
DNA: TGTGCCAGCAGTACCGGGATCAGGGGGCGCCCGGAGACCCAGTACTTC; CDR3: CASSTGIRGRPETQYF; D: TRBD1; size: .; J: TRBJ2-5; length: 16; V: TRBV28
DNA: TGTGCCAGCAGCTTAAACGTTGACAGTTACGAGCAGTACTTC; CDR3: CASSLNVDSYEQYF; D: .; size: .; J: TRBJ2-7; length: 14; V: TRBV11-3
DNA: TGCGCCAGCAGCTTGGTAGCAGCGGGAGGGTCTGGGGCCAACGTCCTGACTTTC; CDR3: CASSLVAAGGSGANVLTF; D: TRBD2; size: .; J: TRBJ2-6; length: 18; V: TRBV5-1
DNA: TGTGCCAGCAGTCTGACTAGCGCGGGGGAGACCCAGTACTTC; CDR3: CASSLTSAGETQYF; D: TRBD2; size: .; J: TRBJ2-5; length: 14; V: TRBV6-5
DNA: TGTGCCAGTAGTATCGGCGGGTACGATGGCACTGAAGCTTTCTTT; CDR3: CASSIGGYDGTEAFF; D: .; size: .; J: TRBJ1-1; length: 15; V: TRBV19
DNA: TGTGCCAGTAGTCTACCGGGACAGGGTCCCTACGAGCAGTACTTC; CDR3: CASSLPGQGPYEQYF; D: TRBD1; size: .; J: TRBJ2-7; length: 15; V: TRBV19
DNA: TGTGCCAGCGCCGGGACATATAGCAATCAGCCCCAGCATTTT; CDR3: CASAGTYSNQPQHF; D: .; size: .; J: TRBJ1-5; length: 14; V: TRBV11-3
DNA: TGTGCCAGCAGCTCCAGGGCGACGGATGAAAAACTGTTTTTT; CDR3: CASSSRATDEKLFF; D: .; size: once; J: TRBJ1-4; length: 14; V: TRBV7-8
DNA: TGTGCCAGCAGCCCGGGACAGGCGACAAGCATTCAGTACTTC; CDR3: CASSPGQATSIQYF; D: TRBD1; size: few; J: TRBJ2-4; length: 14; V: TRBV6-5
DNA: TGTGCCAGCTCACCAGGGACAGGCGGTCCGTCTTATGGCTACACCTTC; CDR3: CASSPGTGGPSYGYTF; D: TRBD1; size: .; J: TRBJ1-2; length: 16; V: TRBV18
DNA: TGTGCCACCAGTGATTTACTAAATCGGGAACGGAAAGGCTACACCTTC; CDR3: CATSDLLNRERKGYTF; D: .; size: .; J: TRBJ1-2; length: 16; V: TRBV24-1
DNA: TGTGCCAGCAGTTTATCGGGACTAGCGGCCTACAATGAGCAGTTCTTC; CDR3: CASSLSGLAAYNEQFF; D: TRBD2; size: .; J: TRBJ2-1; length: 16; V: TRBV27
DNA: TGTGCCACCAGTGACCCGGGACTAGCGGATACTCATACGCAGTATTTT; CDR3: CATSDPGLADTHTQYF; D: TRBD2; size: .; J: TRBJ2-3; length: 16; V: TRBV24-1
DNA: TGTGCCATTGCACAGGGGGCCCCCGGGGAGCTGTTTTTT; CDR3: CAIAQGAPGELFF; D: TRBD1; size: .; J: TRBJ2-2; length: 13; V: TRBV19
DNA: TGTGCCAGCAGTTACACACGACTAGCGGATGCGCAGTATTTT; CDR3: CASSYTRLADAQYF; D: TRBD2; size: .; J: TRBJ2-3; length: 14; V: TRBV6-2/TRBV6-3
DNA: TGTGCCTGGGGACGGCAGAGGGCTTGGCAGCCCCAGCATTTT; CDR3: CAWGRQRAWQPQHF; D: .; size: .; J: TRBJ1-5; length: 14; V: TRBV30
DNA: TGCAGTACAGGGGGCAACGGCTACACCTTC; CDR3: CSTGGNGYTF; D: TRBD1; size: .; J: TRBJ1-2; length: 10; V: TRBV20-1
DNA: TGTGCCAGCAGCCCCCGTGGGGGGAGTAACGAGCAGTACTTC; CDR3: CASSPRGGSNEQYF; D: .; size: .; J: TRBJ2-7; length: 14; V: TRBV7-3
DNA: TGTGCCAGCAGCTTATCACGGCAGGGGAGTTATGGCTACACCTTC; CDR3: CASSLSRQGSYGYTF; D: .; size: .; J: TRBJ1-2; length: 15; V: TRBV7-8
DNA: TGTGCCAGCTATGGGCTCTCTGGAAACACCATATATTTT; CDR3: CASYGLSGNTIYF; D: .; size: few; J: TRBJ1-3; length: 13; V: TRBV11-2
DNA: TGTGCCAGCAGCCCCTGGGCCGCCTCTGGAAACACCATATATTTT; CDR3: CASSPWAASGNTIYF; D: .; size: .; J: TRBJ1-3; length: 15; V: TRBV7-2
DNA: TGTGCCAGCAGCCAAGTACAGGCCTACGAGCAGTACTTC; CDR3: CASSQVQAYEQYF; D: .; size: .; J: TRBJ2-7; length: 13; V: TRBV3-1/TRBV3-2
DNA: TGTGCCTGTGCAGGGTACAATGAGCAGTTCTTC; CDR3: CACAGYNEQFF; D: .; size: .; J: TRBJ2-1; length: 11; V: TRBV30
DNA: TGTGCCAGCAGCCCGGACAGGGGCCGCCAAGAGACCCAGTACTTC; CDR3: CASSPDRGRQETQYF; D: TRBD1; size: few; J: TRBJ2-5; length: 15; V: TRBV7-9
DNA: TGTGCCATCAGACAGGGCGGCACTGAAGCTTTCTTT; CDR3: CAIRQGGTEAFF; D: .; size: .; J: TRBJ1-1; length: 12; V: TRBV10-3
DNA: TGCGCCAGCAGCTTGTTCCAGGGGGAGGAGAATGGCTACACCTTC; CDR3: CASSLFQGEENGYTF; D: TRBD1; size: .; J: TRBJ1-2; length: 15; V: TRBV5-1
DNA: TGTGCCAGCAGCGCGAGACTAGGGACCAATGAGCAGTTCTTC; CDR3: CASSARLGTNEQFF; D: .; size: .; J: TRBJ2-1; length: 14; V: TRBV7-9
DNA: TGTGCCACTTCCGCCGGGGGAAATGGCTACACCTTC; CDR3: CATSAGGNGYTF; D: .; size: .; J: TRBJ1-2; length: 12; V: TRBV24-1
DNA: TGTGCCAGCAGCTTTACCACCGGGACTAGCGTCTACAATGAGCAGTTCTTC; CDR3: CASSFTTGTSVYNEQFF; D: TRBD2; size: .; J: TRBJ2-1; length: 17; V: TRBV5-6
DNA: TGTGCCAGCAGTAACGGACCGGGAGGGCGAGAGACCCAGTACTTC; CDR3: CASSNGPGGRETQYF; D: TRBD2; size: .; J: TRBJ2-5; length: 15; V: TRBV6-5
DNA: TGTGCCAGCAGCCGCGACCCCGAGGGGACCCAGTACTTC; CDR3: CASSRDPEGTQYF; D: .; size: .; J: TRBJ2-5; length: 13; V: TRBV7-2
DNA: TGTGCCAGCAGAAGACTAACCCGGAGCAATCAGCCCCAGCATTTT; CDR3: CASRRLTRSNQPQHF; D: .; size: .; J: TRBJ1-5; length: 15; V: TRBV6-5
DNA: TGTGCCAGCAGTCCCGGGAGGGTCCCGTACCAAGAGACCCAGTACTTC; CDR3: CASSPGRVPYQETQYF; D: TRBD2; size: .; J: TRBJ2-5; length: 16; V: TRBV3-1/TRBV3-2
DNA: TGTGCCAGCAGCCCGCGCACAGAATGGAACACTGAAGCTTTCTTT; CDR3: CASSPRTEWNTEAFF; D: .; size: .; J: TRBJ1-1; length: 15; V: TRBV5-4
DNA: TGCGCCAGCAGCCTCAACAGGGACACAGATACGCAGTATTTT; CDR3: CASSLNRDTDTQYF; D: .; size: once; J: TRBJ2-3; length: 14; V: TRBV5-1
DNA: TGTGCCTGGAGTTTCGGTTACACTGAAGCTTTCTTT; CDR3: CAWSFGYTEAFF; D: .; size: once; J: TRBJ1-1; length: 12; V: TRBV30
DNA: TGTGCCAGCAGCTTAGCCCTGGAGACCCAGTACTTC; CDR3: CASSLALETQYF; D: .; size: .; J: TRBJ2-5; length: 12; V: TRBV7-2
DNA: TGTGCCAGCTCACTGCCAGGGGCCCGTGAAAAACTGTTTTTT; CDR3: CASSLPGAREKLFF; D: .; size: .; J: TRBJ1-4; length: 14; V: TRBV18
DNA: TGTGCCAGCAGCCAAGGGGACAGGACCCACGAGCAGTACTTC; CDR3: CASSQGDRTHEQYF; D: TRBD1; size: .; J: TRBJ2-7; length: 14; V: TRBV3-1/TRBV3-2
DNA: TGTGCCAGCAGCTTAGGGCAGGGGATCTCCTACGAGCAGTACTTC; CDR3: CASSLGQGISYEQYF; D: .; size: once; J: TRBJ2-7; length: 15; V: TRBV7-8
DNA: TGTGCCAGCAGCTTGTTGACAGGGCCGGGCAATCAGCCCCAGCATTTT; CDR3: CASSLLTGPGNQPQHF; D: TRBD1; size: few; J: TRBJ1-5; length: 16; V: TRBV5-6
DNA: TGCGCCAGCAGCTTGGCGGGACTAGCTCTTAGCAATGAGCAGTTCTTC; CDR3: CASSLAGLALSNEQFF; D: TRBD2; size: .; J: TRBJ2-1; length: 16; V: TRBV5-1
DNA: TGCGCCAGCAGCCATCACGGGGAGGGGACAGGGAGAATCACAGATACGCAGTATTTT; CDR3: CASSHHGEGTGRITDTQYF; D: TRBD1; size: .; J: TRBJ2-3; length: 19; V: TRBV4-1
DNA: TGCGCCAGCAGCCTTACCAGGGTATCTGGAAACACCATATATTTT; CDR3: CASSLTRVSGNTIYF; D: .; size: .; J: TRBJ1-3; length: 15; V: TRBV4-3
DNA: TGTGCCAGCAGCCCCCCTCTAGCGGGACAAAACATTCAGTACTTC; CDR3: CASSPPLAGQNIQYF; D: TRBD2; size: once; J: TRBJ2-4; length: 15; V: TRBV3-1/TRBV3-2
DNA: TGTGCCAGTAGTCCTCCGGGACAGGGGAACTATGGCTACACCTTC; CDR3: CASSPPGQGNYGYTF; D: TRBD1; size: once; J: TRBJ1-2; length: 15; V: TRBV19
DNA: TGTGCCAGCAGTCGGGGCCGGGACAGGGTCCAAGAGACCCAGTACTTC; CDR3: CASSRGRDRVQETQYF; D: TRBD1; size: .; J: TRBJ2-5; length: 16; V: TRBV7-2